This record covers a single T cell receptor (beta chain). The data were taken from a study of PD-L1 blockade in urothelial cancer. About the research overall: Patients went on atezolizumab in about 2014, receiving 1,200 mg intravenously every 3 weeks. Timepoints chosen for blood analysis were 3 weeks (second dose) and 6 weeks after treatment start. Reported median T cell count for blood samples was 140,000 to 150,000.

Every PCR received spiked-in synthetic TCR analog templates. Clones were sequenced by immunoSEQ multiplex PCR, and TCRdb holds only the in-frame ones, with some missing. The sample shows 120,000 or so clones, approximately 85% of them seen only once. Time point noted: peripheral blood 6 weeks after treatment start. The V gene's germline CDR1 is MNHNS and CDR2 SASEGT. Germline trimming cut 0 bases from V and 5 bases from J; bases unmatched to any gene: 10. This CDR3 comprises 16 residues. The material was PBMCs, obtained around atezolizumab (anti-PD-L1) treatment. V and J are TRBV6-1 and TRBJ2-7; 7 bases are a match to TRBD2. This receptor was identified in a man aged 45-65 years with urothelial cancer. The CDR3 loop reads CASSEAPSGVTNEQYF. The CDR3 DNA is TGTGCCAGCAGTGAAGCCCCTAGCGGAGTCACTAACGAGCAGTACTTC.